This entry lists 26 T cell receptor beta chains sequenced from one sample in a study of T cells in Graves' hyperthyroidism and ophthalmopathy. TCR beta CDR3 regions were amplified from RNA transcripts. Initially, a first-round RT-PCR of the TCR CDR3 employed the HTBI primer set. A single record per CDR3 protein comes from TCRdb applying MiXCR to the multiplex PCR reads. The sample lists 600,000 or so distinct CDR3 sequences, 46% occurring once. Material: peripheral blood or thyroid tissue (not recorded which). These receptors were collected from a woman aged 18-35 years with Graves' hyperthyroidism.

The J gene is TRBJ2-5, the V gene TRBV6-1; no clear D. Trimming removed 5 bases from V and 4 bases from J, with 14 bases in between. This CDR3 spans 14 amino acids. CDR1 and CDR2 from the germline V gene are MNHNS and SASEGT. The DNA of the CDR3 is TGTGCCAGCAGTCTCCGACGTTCGTTAGAGACCCAGTACTTC. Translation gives CASSLRRSLETQYF.

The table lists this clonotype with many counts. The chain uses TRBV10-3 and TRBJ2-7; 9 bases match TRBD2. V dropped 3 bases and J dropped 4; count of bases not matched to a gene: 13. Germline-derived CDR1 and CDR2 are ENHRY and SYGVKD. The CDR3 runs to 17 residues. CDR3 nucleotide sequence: TGTGCCATCAGTGACACAACGTTGGCTAGCGGGATTTACGAGCAGTACTTC. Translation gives CAISDTTLASGIYEQYF.

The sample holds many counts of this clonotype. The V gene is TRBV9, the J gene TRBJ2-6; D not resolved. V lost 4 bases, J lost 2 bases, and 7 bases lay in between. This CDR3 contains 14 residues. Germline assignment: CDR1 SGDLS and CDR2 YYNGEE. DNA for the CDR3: TGTGCCAGCAGCCTCCCCGCTGGGGCCAACGTCCTGACTTTC. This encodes CASSLPAGANVLTF.

The CDR3 DNA sequence: TGTGCCAGCAGTGAATTAGACCCACTGTTTTTT. Encoded protein: CASSELDPLFF. V is TRBV25-1 and J is TRBJ1-4, with D unresolved. Germline lookup yields CDR1 MGHDK and CDR2 SYGVNS. There are 11 residues in the CDR3. V dropped 1 base and J dropped 13 bases, with 7 bases sitting between them.

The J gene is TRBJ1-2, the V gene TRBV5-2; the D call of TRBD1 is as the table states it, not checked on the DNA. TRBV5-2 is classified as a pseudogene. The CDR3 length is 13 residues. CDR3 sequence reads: CASKGQGNYGYTF. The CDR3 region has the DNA TGTGCCAGCAAGGGACAGGGAAACTATGGCTACACCTTC.

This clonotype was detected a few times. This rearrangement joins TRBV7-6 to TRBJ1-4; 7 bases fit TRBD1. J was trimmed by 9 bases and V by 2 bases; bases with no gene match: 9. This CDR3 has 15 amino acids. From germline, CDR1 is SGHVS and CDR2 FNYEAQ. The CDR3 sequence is CASSLNGQTGKKLFF. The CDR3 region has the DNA TGTGCCAGCAGCTTAAACGGCCAGACAGGGAAAAAACTGTTTTTT.

The CDR3 DNA follows: TGTGCCAGCAGCTTACAAGCGGGAGAGGTCGAGCAGTACTTC. Protein: CASSLQAGEVEQYF. The rearrangement uses TRBV7-3 and TRBJ2-7, with 8 bases that match TRBD2. The V and J ends lost 2 bases and 6 bases, in that order; junction bases with no gene match: 6. CDR3 size: 14 residues. Per germline, CDR1 SGHTA and CDR2 FQGTGA.

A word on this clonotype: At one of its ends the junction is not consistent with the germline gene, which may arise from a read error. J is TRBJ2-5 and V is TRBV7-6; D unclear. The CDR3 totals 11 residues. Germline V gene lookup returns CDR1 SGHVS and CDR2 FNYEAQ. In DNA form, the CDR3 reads TGTGCCAGCAGCTTGCTAGAGATCCAGTACTTC. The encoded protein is CASSLLEIQYF.

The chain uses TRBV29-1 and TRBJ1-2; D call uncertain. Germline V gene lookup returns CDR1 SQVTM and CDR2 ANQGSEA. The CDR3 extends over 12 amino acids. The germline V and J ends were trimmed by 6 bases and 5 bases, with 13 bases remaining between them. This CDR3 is CSVADEEYGYTF. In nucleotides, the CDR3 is TGCAGCGTCGCGGACGAAGAGTATGGCTACACCTTC.

The CDR3 nucleotides are TGTGCCAGCAGTGAAGAGACTCAGAACACTGAAGCTTTCTTT. Protein: CASSEETQNTEAFF. This chain links TRBV25-1 with TRBJ1-1; no clear D. V was clipped by 2 bases and J by 1 base, with 8 bases between them. The CDR3 runs to 14 residues. Germline CDR1 MGHDK, CDR2 SYGVNS.

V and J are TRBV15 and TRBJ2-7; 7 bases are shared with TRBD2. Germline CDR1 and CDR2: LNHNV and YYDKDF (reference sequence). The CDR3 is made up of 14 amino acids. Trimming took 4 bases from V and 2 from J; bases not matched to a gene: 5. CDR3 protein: CATSKVGGAYEQYF. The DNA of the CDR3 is TGTGCCACCAGCAAGGTGGGGGGGGCCTACGAGCAGTACTTC.

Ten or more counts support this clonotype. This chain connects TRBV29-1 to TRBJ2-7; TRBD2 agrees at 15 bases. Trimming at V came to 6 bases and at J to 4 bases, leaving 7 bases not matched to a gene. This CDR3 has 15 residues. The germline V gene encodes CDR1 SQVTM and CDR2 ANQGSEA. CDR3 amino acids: CSVIGLAGGMYEQYF. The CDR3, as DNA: TGCAGCGTCATAGGACTAGCGGGAGGGATGTACGAGCAGTACTTC.

The CDR3 DNA sequence: TGTGCCACCAGTGAGCAGGACCCACGCAATGAGCAGTTCTTC. Encoded protein: CATSEQDPRNEQFF. This rearrangement joins TRBV24-1 to TRBJ2-1; unclear D gene. V was shortened by 4 bases and J by 6 bases, with 12 bases between the two germline ends. Germline V gives CDR1 KGHDR, CDR2 SFDVKD. CDR3 size: 14 residues.

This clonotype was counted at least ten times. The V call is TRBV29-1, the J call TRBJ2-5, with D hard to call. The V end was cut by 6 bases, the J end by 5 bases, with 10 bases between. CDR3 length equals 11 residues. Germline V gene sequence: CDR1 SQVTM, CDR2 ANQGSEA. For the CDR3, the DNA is TGCAGCGTCAGAAACCCCGAGACCCAGTACTTC. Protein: CSVRNPETQYF.

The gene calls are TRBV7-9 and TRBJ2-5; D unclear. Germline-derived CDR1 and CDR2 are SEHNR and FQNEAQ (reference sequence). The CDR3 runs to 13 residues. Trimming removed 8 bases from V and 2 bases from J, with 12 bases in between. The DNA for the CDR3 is TGTGCCAGCGCGCTTGACTTACAAGAGACCCAGTACTTC. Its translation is CASALDLQETQYF. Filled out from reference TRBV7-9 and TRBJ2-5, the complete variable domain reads DTGVSQNPRHKITKRGQNVTFRCDPISEHNRLYWYRQTLGQGPEFLTYFQNEAQLEKSRLLSDRFSAERPKGSFSTLEIQRTEQGDSAMYLCASALDLQETQYFGPGTRLLVL.

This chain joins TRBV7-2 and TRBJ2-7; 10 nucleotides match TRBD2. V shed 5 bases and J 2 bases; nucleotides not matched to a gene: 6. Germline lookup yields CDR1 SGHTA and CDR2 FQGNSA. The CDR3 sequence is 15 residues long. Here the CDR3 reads CASSTTSGATYEQYF. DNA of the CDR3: TGTGCCAGCAGCACCACTAGCGGGGCCACCTACGAGCAGTACTTC.

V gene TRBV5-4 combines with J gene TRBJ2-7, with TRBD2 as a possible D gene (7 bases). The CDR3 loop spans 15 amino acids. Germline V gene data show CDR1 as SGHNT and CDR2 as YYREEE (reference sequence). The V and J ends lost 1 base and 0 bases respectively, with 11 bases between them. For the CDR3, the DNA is TGTGCCAGCAGCTTGCGGGGGGCCTACTCCTACGAGCAGTACTTC. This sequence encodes CASSLRGAYSYEQYF.

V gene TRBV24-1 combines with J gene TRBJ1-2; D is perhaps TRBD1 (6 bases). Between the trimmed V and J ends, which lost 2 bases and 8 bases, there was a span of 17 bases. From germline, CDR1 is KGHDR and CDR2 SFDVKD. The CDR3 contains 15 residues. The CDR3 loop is CATSDSSGARRGYTF. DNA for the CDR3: TGTGCCACCAGTGATTCCTCAGGGGCCCGGCGGGGCTACACCTTC.

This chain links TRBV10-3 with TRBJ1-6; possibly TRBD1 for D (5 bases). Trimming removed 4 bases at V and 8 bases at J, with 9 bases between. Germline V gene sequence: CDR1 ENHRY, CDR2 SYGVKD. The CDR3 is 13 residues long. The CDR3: CAISVGEDSPLHF. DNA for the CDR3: TGTGCCATCAGTGTGGGGGAGGATTCACCCCTCCACTTT.

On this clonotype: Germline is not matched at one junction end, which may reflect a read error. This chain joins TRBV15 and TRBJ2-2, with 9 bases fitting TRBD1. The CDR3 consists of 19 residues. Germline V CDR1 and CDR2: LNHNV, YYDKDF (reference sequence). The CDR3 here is CATSRGHLTGGIVTGDLFF. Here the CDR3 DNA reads TGTGCCACCAGCAGGGGCCACCTTACAGGGGGCATAGTCACCGGGGATCTGTTTTTT.

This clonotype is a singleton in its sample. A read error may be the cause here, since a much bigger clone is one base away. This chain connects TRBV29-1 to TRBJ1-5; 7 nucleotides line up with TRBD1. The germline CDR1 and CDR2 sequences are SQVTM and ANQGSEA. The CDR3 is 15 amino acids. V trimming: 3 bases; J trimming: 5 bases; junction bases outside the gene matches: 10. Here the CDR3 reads CSVDDPGQPDQPQHF. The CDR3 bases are TGCAGCGTTGATGATCCGGGACAGCCAGATCAGCCCCAGCATTTT.

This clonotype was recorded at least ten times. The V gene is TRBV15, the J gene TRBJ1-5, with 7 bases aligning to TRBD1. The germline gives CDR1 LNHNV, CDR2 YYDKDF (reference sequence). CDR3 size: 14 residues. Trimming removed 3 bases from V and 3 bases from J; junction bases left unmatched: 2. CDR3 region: CATSSGTVNQPQHF. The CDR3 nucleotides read TGTGCCACCAGCAGCGGGACAGTCAATCAGCCCCAGCATTTT.

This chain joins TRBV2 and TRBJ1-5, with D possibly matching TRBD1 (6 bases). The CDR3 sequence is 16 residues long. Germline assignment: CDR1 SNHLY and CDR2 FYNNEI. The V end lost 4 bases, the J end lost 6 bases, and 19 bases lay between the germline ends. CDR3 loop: CASSAPRLRTVQPQHF. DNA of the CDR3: TGTGCCAGCAGTGCTCCCCGCCTTAGGACAGTTCAGCCCCAGCATTTT.

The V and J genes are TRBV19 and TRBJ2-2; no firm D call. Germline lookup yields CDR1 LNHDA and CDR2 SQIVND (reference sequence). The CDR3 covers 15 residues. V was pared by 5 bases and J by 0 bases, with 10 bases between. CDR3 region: CASSARHTNTGELFF. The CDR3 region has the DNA TGTGCCAGTAGTGCTCGACATACGAACACCGGGGAGCTGTTTTTT.

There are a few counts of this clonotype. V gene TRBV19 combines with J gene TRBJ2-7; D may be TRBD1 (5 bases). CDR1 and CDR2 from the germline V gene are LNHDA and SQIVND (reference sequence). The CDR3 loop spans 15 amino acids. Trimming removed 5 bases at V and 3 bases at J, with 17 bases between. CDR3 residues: CASSLTGSSGYEQYF. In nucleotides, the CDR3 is TGTGCCAGTAGTTTAACAGGTTCATCAGGCTACGAGCAGTACTTC.

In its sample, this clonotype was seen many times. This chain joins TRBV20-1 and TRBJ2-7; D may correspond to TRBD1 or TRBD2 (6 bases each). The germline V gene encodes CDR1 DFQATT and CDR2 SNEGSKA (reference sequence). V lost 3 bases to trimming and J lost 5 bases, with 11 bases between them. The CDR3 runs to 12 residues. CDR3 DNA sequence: TGCAGTGCTAGCCGGGGGCAGAACGAGCAGTACTTC. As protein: CSASRGQNEQYF.